The 29 T cell receptor beta chains presented below share a single source sample, sequenced in a study of blood T cell repertoires in COVID-19. Sequenced by immunoSEQ multiplex PCR; TCRdb stores in-frame clones only, minus some. The sample carries approximately 210,000 clones, about 91% recorded once. The source material was peripheral blood. The receptor source for this set is a man aged 25 to 45 with acute or convalescent COVID-19.

This chain connects TRBV5-1 to TRBJ1-4; TRBD1 is a possible D gene (5 bases). The V and J ends lost 5 bases and 6 bases respectively, with 14 bases between them. Germline lookup yields CDR1 SGHRS and CDR2 YFSETQ. The CDR3 consists of 14 residues. The CDR3 spells CASRAQGAHEKLFF. The DNA of the CDR3 is TGCGCCAGCAGGGCGCAGGGCGCTCATGAAAAACTGTTTTTT.

The chain couples TRBV9 to TRBJ2-2; tentative D call: TRBD1 (5 bases). V was cut by 5 bases and J by 3 bases, with 11 bases left in between. The CDR3 runs to 14 residues. Per germline, CDR1 SGDLS and CDR2 YYNGEE. The CDR3 reads CASRADTYTGELFF. CDR3 DNA sequence: TGTGCCAGCAGGGCGGACACATACACCGGGGAGCTGTTTTTT.

V usage is TRBV6-6 and J usage is TRBJ1-4; a weak D match, TRBD1 (6 bases). The CDR3 extends over 12 amino acids. V was clipped by 5 bases and J by 14 bases, with 15 bases between them. CDR1 and CDR2 from the germline V gene are MNHNY and SVGAGI (reference sequence). For the CDR3, the DNA is TGTGCCAGCAGTACAGGGTCTCTCCCCCTGTTTTTT. Translated, it gives CASSTGSLPLFF.

The CDR3 DNA follows: TGCGCCAGCAGCCAAGCTATGGCAGGGGGCAACTCACCCCTCCACTTT. It encodes CASSQAMAGGNSPLHF. This chain uses TRBV4-1 with TRBJ1-6; TRBD1 aligns across 8 bases. Looked up from germline, CDR1 is MGHRA and CDR2 is YSYEKL. The J segment lost 10 bases and the V segment lost 1 base, leaving 9 bases of the junction unmatched. The CDR3 contains 16 residues.

V is TRBV9 and J is TRBJ1-5; 7 nucleotides align to TRBD1. The length of the CDR3 is 13 residues. Trimming took 5 bases from V and 10 from J; bases not matched to a gene: 9. Germline lookup yields CDR1 SGDLS and CDR2 YYNGEE. The CDR3 bases are TGTGCCAGCAGTACCGGGACAGTCTATCCCCAGCATTTT. This sequence encodes CASSTGTVYPQHF.

This clone was detected a few times. CDR3: CASSQAKDLAGKWDTQYF. The DNA for the CDR3 is TGTGCCAGCAGCCAAGCCAAAGATCTAGCGGGGAAGTGGGATACGCAGTATTTT. The chain employs TRBV4-2 and TRBJ2-3, with 9 bases aligning to TRBD2. This CDR3 region has 18 residues. The germline V gene encodes CDR1 LGHNA and CDR2 YNFKEQ. V trimming: 1 base; J trimming: 6 bases; junction bases outside the gene matches: 14.

The genes are TRBV3-1 (or the pseudogene TRBV3-2) and TRBJ1-3; weak D call: TRBD1 (5 bases). V was cut by 6 bases and J by 7 bases, with 16 bases left in between. This CDR3 comprises 14 residues. Germline V CDR1 and CDR2: LGHDT, YNNKEL (reference sequence). The CDR3 loop is CASSPGRGGNTIYF. CDR3 DNA: TGTGCCAGCAGTCCAGGAAGGGGAGGGAACACCATATATTTT.

The chain combines TRBV4-1 with TRBJ2-4; TRBD1 matches at 9 bases. The CDR3 totals 12 residues. Germline V lookup: CDR1 MGHRA, CDR2 YSYEKL. J was trimmed by 12 bases and V by 6 bases; bases with no gene match: 6. The CDR3 DNA is TGCGCCAGCAGGGACACAGGGGGCACTCAGTACTTC. As protein: CASRDTGGTQYF.

The genes are TRBV5-1 and TRBJ2-7, with 8 bases identical to TRBD1. J gave up 6 bases and V 3 bases, and 2 bases lay outside the gene matches. The CDR3 length is 12 residues. CDR1 SGHRS and CDR2 YFSETQ come from the germline V gene. The CDR3 coding sequence is TGCGCCAGCAGCTCGACAGGGGTCGAGCAGTACTTC. Its protein is CASSSTGVEQYF.

The chain is built from TRBV9 and TRBJ2-1; 7 bases line up with TRBD2. The germline V gene has CDR1 SGDLS and CDR2 YYNGEE. The CDR3 has 14 amino acids. Trimming at V came to 0 bases and at J to 7 bases, leaving 4 bases not matched to a gene. CDR3 loop: CASSVASSGNEQFF. The DNA of the CDR3 is TGTGCCAGCAGCGTAGCGTCTAGCGGTAATGAGCAGTTCTTC.

The rearrangement joins TRBV10-3 to TRBJ1-5; D not certain. From germline, CDR1 is ENHRY and CDR2 SYGVKD. The CDR3 runs 13 residues. V lost 0 bases and J lost 5, with 5 bases in between. The CDR3 region is CAISESGDQPQHF. The CDR3 DNA reads TGTGCCATCAGTGAGTCAGGAGATCAGCCCCAGCATTTT.

J is TRBJ2-2 and V is TRBV19, with D possibly matching TRBD1 (6 bases). Germline lookup yields CDR1 LNHDA and CDR2 SQIVND (reference sequence). Trimming took 5 bases from V and 1 from J, leaving 23 bases between them. This CDR3 spans 19 amino acids. CDR3 residues: CASSRGRTVQYWNTGELFF. The CDR3 DNA follows: TGTGCCAGTAGTCGGGGACGGACAGTCCAATATTGGAACACCGGGGAGCTGTTTTTT.

The table lists this clone with a count of one. The chain recombines TRBV19 with TRBJ1-1, with D hard to call. The V end lost 2 bases, the J end lost 9 bases, and 10 bases lay between the germline ends. The CDR3 loop spans 12 amino acids. Per germline, CDR1 LNHDA and CDR2 SQIVND (reference sequence). The CDR3 sequence: CASSITRRQAFF. As DNA, the CDR3 is TGTGCCAGTAGTATAACAAGGAGACAAGCTTTCTTT. The complete variable domain, with remaining parts taken from reference TRBV19 and TRBJ1-1, reads DGGITQSPKYLFRKEGQNVTLSCEQNLNHDAMYWYRQDPGQGLRLIYYSQIVNDFQKGDIAEGYSVSREKKESFPLTVTSAQKNPTAFYLCASSITRRQAFFGQGTRLTVV.

This chain links TRBV28 with TRBJ2-5; D is possibly TRBD2 (5 bases). This CDR3 is 14 amino acids long. The ends were cut back, 6 bases at V and 4 bases at J, with 15 bases in the middle. Germline CDR1 and CDR2: MDHEN and SYDVKM. CDR3 residues: CASRPSDEGETQYF. The DNA of the CDR3 is TGTGCCAGCAGGCCGTCGGACGAGGGAGAGACCCAGTACTTC.

This clone was recorded a few times. The chain joins TRBV5-1 to TRBJ2-5; D is unclear. CDR3 length: 14 residues. Germline loops: CDR1 SGHRS, CDR2 YFSETQ. V lost 2 bases and J 1 base, leaving 9 bases between the germline ends. The CDR3 reads CASSFNSFQETQYF. CDR3 in DNA: TGCGCCAGCAGCTTTAACAGCTTCCAAGAGACCCAGTACTTC.

DNA for the CDR3: TGTGCCAGCAGTGAACGGGTAGGAACTTCTTCACCCCTCCACTTT. Translated: CASSERVGTSSPLHF. The rearrangement uses TRBV6-1 and TRBJ1-6; D gene uncertain. The germline V and J ends were trimmed by 2 bases and 9 bases, with 14 bases remaining between them. From germline, CDR1 is MNHNS and CDR2 SASEGT. There are 15 residues in the CDR3.

The chain is built from TRBV5-5 and TRBJ2-7; the D is unclear. Between the trimmed V and J ends, which lost 4 bases and 1 base, there was a span of 9 bases. The germline V gene encodes CDR1 SGHKS and CDR2 YYEKEE (reference sequence). This CDR3 is built from 13 residues. CDR3 protein: CASSVRVSYEQYF. The CDR3 region has the DNA TGTGCCAGCAGCGTACGAGTTTCCTACGAGCAGTACTTC. Supplemented by reference TRBV5-5 and TRBJ2-7, the full variable domain reads DAGVTQSPTHLIKTRGQQVTLRCSPISGHKSVSWYQQVLGQGPQFIFQYYEKEERGRGNFPDRFSARQFPNYSSELNVNALLLGDSALYLCASSVRVSYEQYFGPGTRLTVT.

This clone was seen a single time. The V and J genes are TRBV5-1 and TRBJ2-2, with 9 nucleotides matching TRBD1. The CDR3 runs to 15 residues. V was pared by 0 bases and J by 8 bases, with 5 bases of the junction left unmatched. Germline CDR1 is SGHRS and CDR2 is YFSETQ. Here the CDR3 reads CASSLEWTGEGELFF. The CDR3 DNA is TGCGCCAGCAGCTTGGAGTGGACAGGGGAAGGGGAGCTGTTTTTT.

The V call is TRBV7-9, the J call TRBJ2-3, with 9 bases fitting TRBD1. CDR3 length equals 15 residues. Unmatched junction bases numbered 9, after V lost 6 bases and J lost 5 bases. Per germline, CDR1 SEHNR and CDR2 FQNEAQ (reference sequence). The CDR3, as DNA: TGTGCCAGCAGTAAACCGGGACAGGGAAGAGATACGCAGTATTTT. Its protein is CASSKPGQGRDTQYF. Full variable domain (missing parts from reference TRBV7-9 and TRBJ2-3): DTGVSQNPRHKITKRGQNVTFRCDPISEHNRLYWYRQTLGQGPEFLTYFQNEAQLEKSRLLSDRFSAERPKGSFSTLEIQRTEQGDSAMYLCASSKPGQGRDTQYFGPGTRLTVL.

The chain uses TRBV28 and TRBJ1-5; D not certain. The CDR3 runs to 14 residues. Germline V CDR1 and CDR2: MDHEN, SYDVKM. Trimming removed 1 base at V and 6 bases at J, with 10 bases between. The CDR3 region has the DNA TGTGCCAGCAGTTTATCCCAGGATGGTCAGCCCCAGCATTTT. Translated, it gives CASSLSQDGQPQHF.

The V gene is TRBV28, the J gene TRBJ2-7; TRBD1 matches 11 bases. V dropped 8 bases and J dropped 5; count of bases not matched to a gene: 11. There are 15 residues in the CDR3. CDR1 and CDR2 from the germline V gene are MDHEN and SYDVKM. The CDR3 loop is CASRTHPGQGDEQYF. CDR3 coding DNA: TGTGCCAGCCGCACACATCCGGGACAGGGGGACGAGCAGTACTTC.

The gene calls are TRBV5-1 and TRBJ2-7; 12 bases line up with TRBD2. CDR3 size: 15 residues. J gave up 2 bases and V 3 bases, and 3 bases lay outside the gene matches. Germline CDR1 is SGHRS and CDR2 is YFSETQ. The CDR3 loop is CASSSTSGGAYEQYF. The CDR3 DNA reads as TGCGCCAGCAGCTCGACTAGCGGGGGTGCCTACGAGCAGTACTTC.

The V gene is TRBV3-1 (or the pseudogene TRBV3-2), the J gene TRBJ1-2, with D possibly being TRBD1 (6 bases). Trimming shortened V by 5 bases and J by 3 bases, and 19 bases separated the two germline ends. The germline V gene has CDR1 LGHDT and CDR2 YNNKEL (reference sequence). CDR3 length: 16 residues. DNA of the CDR3: TGTGCCAGCAGCAGCCGGGACAAAGGTTTACACTATGGCTACACCTTC. This encodes CASSSRDKGLHYGYTF.

V usage is TRBV6-4 and J usage is TRBJ1-1; possible D gene TRBD1, 6 bases. CDR3 length: 14 amino acids. V was trimmed by 9 bases and J by 3 bases, leaving 17 bases between them. CDR1 and CDR2 (germline): MRHNA, SNTAGT. DNA of the CDR3: TGTGCCAGAGTACCGGGACACGAGGACACTGAAGCTTTCTTT. This encodes CARVPGHEDTEAFF.

The gene calls are TRBV7-3 and TRBJ1-1, with D possibly TRBD1 on 6 matching bases. CDR1 is SGHTA, CDR2 FQGTGA, per germline. V lost 9 bases to trimming and J lost 4 bases, with 15 bases between them. The CDR3 contains 13 residues. Here the CDR3 reads CASNRVAGTEAFF. CDR3 bases: TGTGCCAGTAACAGGGTAGCGGGCACTGAAGCTTTCTTT.

The V and J genes are TRBV3-1 (or the pseudogene TRBV3-2) and TRBJ2-1; D remains ambiguous. The V and J ends lost 0 bases and 8 bases respectively, with 11 bases between them. Germline loops: CDR1 LGHDT, CDR2 YNNKEL (reference sequence). The CDR3 runs to 14 residues. CDR3 sequence reads: CASSQDVGIDEQFF. CDR3 in DNA: TGTGCCAGCAGCCAAGATGTCGGTATAGATGAGCAGTTCTTC.

The chain combines TRBV24-1 with TRBJ2-3, with D possibly being TRBD2 (6 bases). CDR1 KGHDR and CDR2 SFDVKD come from the germline V gene. There are 16 residues in the CDR3. V lost 3 bases and J lost 2, with 14 bases in between. The CDR3 DNA sequence: TGTGCCACCAGTGATCGTTGGGCGGGGTACACAGATACGCAGTATTTT. Amino acids: CATSDRWAGYTDTQYF.

The chain uses TRBV29-1 and TRBJ1-2; 7 bases line up with TRBD1. Trimming at V came to 1 base and at J to 7 bases, leaving 3 bases not matched to a gene. CDR1 is SQVTM and CDR2 is ANQGSEA in the germline V gene. The CDR3 is 12 residues long. For the CDR3, the DNA is TGCAGCGTTGAAGGTTCAGGGGGTGGCTACACCTTC. It encodes CSVEGSGGGYTF.

The CDR3 nucleotides are TGTGCCAGCAGCCCCGGACAGGGGGGGTTCGGATCACCCCTCCACTTT. Its translation is CASSPGQGGFGSPLHF. This rearrangement joins TRBV5-4 to TRBJ1-6, with TRBD1 matching 10 bases. The CDR3 is made up of 16 amino acids. Germline CDR1 is SGHNT and CDR2 is YYREEE (reference sequence). With 4 bases clipped from V and 10 bases from J, the junction kept 11 bases outside the gene matches.